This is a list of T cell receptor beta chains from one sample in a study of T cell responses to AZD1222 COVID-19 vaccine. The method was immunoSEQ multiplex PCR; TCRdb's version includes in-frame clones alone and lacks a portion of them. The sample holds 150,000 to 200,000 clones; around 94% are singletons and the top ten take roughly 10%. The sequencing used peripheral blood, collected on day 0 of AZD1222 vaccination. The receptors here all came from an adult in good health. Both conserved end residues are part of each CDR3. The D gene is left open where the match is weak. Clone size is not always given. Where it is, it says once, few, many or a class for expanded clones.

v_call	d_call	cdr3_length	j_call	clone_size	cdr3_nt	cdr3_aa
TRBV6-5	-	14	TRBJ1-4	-	TGTGCCAGCAGTTACTCCGACGGGAGGGAAAAACTGTTTTTT	CASSYSDGREKLFF
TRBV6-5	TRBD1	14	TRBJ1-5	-	TGTGCCAGCAGCACAGGGGTCGGCAATCAGCCCCAGCATTTT	CASSTGVGNQPQHF
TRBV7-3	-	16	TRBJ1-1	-	TGTGCCAGCAGCTTAGCCCCAGGACTGTTTAACACTGAAGCTTTCTTT	CASSLAPGLFNTEAFF
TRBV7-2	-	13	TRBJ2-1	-	TGTGCCAGCAGCCTCGGACTCCTCAATGAGCAGTTCTTC	CASSLGLLNEQFF
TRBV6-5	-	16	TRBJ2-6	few	TGTGCCAGCAGTTCCCAACCCCCCTCTGGGGCCAACGTCCTGACTTTC	CASSSQPPSGANVLTF
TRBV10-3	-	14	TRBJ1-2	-	TGTGCCATCAGTGAGTCGATAGGGGCTGATGGCTACACCTTC	CAISESIGADGYTF
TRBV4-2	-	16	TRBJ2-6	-	TGTGCCAGCAGCCAAGTGCTTCTCTCTGGGGCCAACGTCCTGACTTTC	CASSQVLLSGANVLTF
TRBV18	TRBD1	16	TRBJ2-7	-	TGTGCCAGCTCCATCTCTTCCGGGACAGGGATCGGAGAGCAGTACTTC	CASSISSGTGIGEQYF
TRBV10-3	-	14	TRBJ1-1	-	TGTGCCATCAGTGTTGTGAGTATGAACACTGAAGCTTTCTTT	CAISVVSMNTEAFF
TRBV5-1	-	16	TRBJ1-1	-	TGCGCCAGCAGCTCCGACCAGTCGATGTCGGGCACTGAAGCTTTCTTT	CASSSDQSMSGTEAFF
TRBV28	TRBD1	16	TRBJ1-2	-	TGTGCCAGCACCAAATCCCTTTTACAGGGGCAGTATGGCTACACCTTC	CASTKSLLQGQYGYTF
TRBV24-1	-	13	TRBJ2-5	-	TGTGCCACCAGTGACGACAGCCAAGAGACCCAGTACTTC	CATSDDSQETQYF
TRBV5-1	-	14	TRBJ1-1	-	TGCGCCAGCAGCTTGTCAGAAATGAACACTGAAGCTTTCTTT	CASSLSEMNTEAFF
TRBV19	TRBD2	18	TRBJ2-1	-	TGTGCCAGTAGCCCGAAGGGGACTAGTCGATTTTCCTACAATGAGCAGTTCTTC	CASSPKGTSRFSYNEQFF
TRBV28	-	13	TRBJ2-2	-	TGTGCCGCTAGGACAGAGGTCACCGGGGAGCTGTTTTTT	CAARTEVTGELFF
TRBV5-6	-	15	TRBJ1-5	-	TGTGCCAGCAGCAACAGCGTCCTGGGCAATCAGCCCCAGCATTTT	CASSNSVLGNQPQHF
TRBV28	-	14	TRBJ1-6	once	TGTGCCAGCAGTTTATATGTGGAGGGTTCACCCCTCCACTTT	CASSLYVEGSPLHF
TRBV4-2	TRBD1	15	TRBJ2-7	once	TGTGCCAGCAGCCGAGAAACGACAGGGACCTACGAGCAGTACTTC	CASSRETTGTYEQYF
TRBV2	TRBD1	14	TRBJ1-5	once	TGTGCCAGCAGTCAGGGGGGGAGCAATCAGCCCCAGCATTTT	CASSQGGSNQPQHF
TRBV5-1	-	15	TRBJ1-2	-	TGCGCCAGCAGCTTGGCCCCTAACTCTAACTATGGCTACACCTTC	CASSLAPNSNYGYTF
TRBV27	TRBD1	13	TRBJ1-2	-	TGTGCCAGCAGAGGACAGGCCCTTCGGGAGGTCACCTTC	CASRGQALREVTF
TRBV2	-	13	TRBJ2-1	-	TGTGCCAGCAGTGACAACCTCTCCAATGAGCAGTTCTTC	CASSDNLSNEQFF
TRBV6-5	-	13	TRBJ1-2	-	TGTGCCAGCAGCCGCTTTCAGTTCTATGGCTACACCTTC	CASSRFQFYGYTF
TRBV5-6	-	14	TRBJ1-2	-	TGTGCCAGCAGCTTATACAGGGTGGTACATGGCTACACCTTC	CASSLYRVVHGYTF
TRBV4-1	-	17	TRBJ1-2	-	TGCGCCAGCAGCCAAGATCAGAGGTCAGCTACCTACTATGGCTACACCTTC	CASSQDQRSATYYGYTF
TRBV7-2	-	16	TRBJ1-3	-	TGTGCCAGCAGCTTAGGGTCCACCAAGGAAGGAAACACCATATATTTT	CASSLGSTKEGNTIYF
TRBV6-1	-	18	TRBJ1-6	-	TGTGCCAGCAGTGAAGCAGGGAGAACCGGGAGGATGAATTCACCCCTCCACTTT	CASSEAGRTGRMNSPLHF
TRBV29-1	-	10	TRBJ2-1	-	TGCAGCGCTGGGGGGAATGAGCAGTTCTTC	CSAGGNEQFF
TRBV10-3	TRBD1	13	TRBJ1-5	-	TGTGCCATCAGTCCTCAGGGGGATCAGCCCCAGCATTTT	CAISPQGDQPQHF
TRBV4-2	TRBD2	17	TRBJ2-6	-	TGTGCCAGCAGCACTACGGGCGGGAGCTCTGGGGCCAACGTCCTGACTTTC	CASSTTGGSSGANVLTF
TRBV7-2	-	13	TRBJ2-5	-	TGTGCCAGCAGTAGGGTACGACAAGAGACCCAGTACTTC	CASSRVRQETQYF
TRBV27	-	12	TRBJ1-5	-	TGTGCCAGCAGTTTACTGGGTCAGCCCCAGCATTTT	CASSLLGQPQHF
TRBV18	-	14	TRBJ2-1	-	TGTGCCAGCTCTCGACCGGGACCAAACAATGAGCAGTTCTTC	CASSRPGPNNEQFF
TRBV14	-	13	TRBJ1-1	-	TGTGCCAGCAAGAGAGGGATGAACACTGAAGCTTTCTTT	CASKRGMNTEAFF
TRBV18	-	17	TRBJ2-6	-	TGTGCCAGCTCACCACGCGAAGGGGCGCCTGGGGCCAACGTCCTGACTTTC	CASSPREGAPGANVLTF
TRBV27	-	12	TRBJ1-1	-	TGTGCCAGCAGTTCAGGAAACACTGAAGCTTTCTTT	CASSSGNTEAFF
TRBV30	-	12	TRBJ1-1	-	TGTGCCTGGAGTATAAGTGGCCCTGAAGCTTTCTTT	CAWSISGPEAFF
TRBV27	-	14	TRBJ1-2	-	TGTGCCAGCAGTCCCCAGGGGTTAGGGAGTGGCTACACCTTC	CASSPQGLGSGYTF
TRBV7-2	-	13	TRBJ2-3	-	TGTGCCAGCAGCCCCCGGACCACAGATACGCAGTATTTT	CASSPRTTDTQYF
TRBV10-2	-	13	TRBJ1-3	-	TGCGCCAGCAGTCAAAGCTCTGGAAACACCATATATTTT	CASSQSSGNTIYF
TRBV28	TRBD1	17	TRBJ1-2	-	TGTGCCAGCAGTTCGGGGGACAGGGGGCGCGCGTCCTATGGCTACACCTTC	CASSSGDRGRASYGYTF
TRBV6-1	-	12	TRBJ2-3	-	TGTGCCAGCAGTGAACAGGGGAGAGCGCAGTATTTT	CASSEQGRAQYF
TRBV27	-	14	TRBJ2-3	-	TGTGCCAGCAGTTTACGAGGGGGACACGATACGCAGTATTTT	CASSLRGGHDTQYF
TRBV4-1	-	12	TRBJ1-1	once	TGCGCCAGCAGCCAAGGAAATAGTGAAGCTTTCTTT	CASSQGNSEAFF
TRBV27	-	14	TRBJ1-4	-	TGTGCCAGCACCGATGACACTCTGGGTGAAAAACTGTTTTTT	CASTDDTLGEKLFF
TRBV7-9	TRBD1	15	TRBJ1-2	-	TGTGCCAGCAGCTTAGGACAAACAGGGGCAGCTGAGAACACCTTC	CASSLGQTGAAENTF
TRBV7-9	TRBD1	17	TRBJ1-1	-	TGTGCCAGCAGCTTAGCAGGTTCCGGGACAGGGGGGACTGAAGCTTTCTTT	CASSLAGSGTGGTEAFF
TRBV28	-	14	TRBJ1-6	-	TGTGCCACCAGCGAAGGGGGAGGTAATTCACCCCTCCACTTT	CATSEGGGNSPLHF
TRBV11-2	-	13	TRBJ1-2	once	TGTGCCAGCAGCCTTGGATCTAACTATGGCTACACCTTC	CASSLGSNYGYTF
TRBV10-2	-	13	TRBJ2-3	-	TGCGCCAGCAGTGACAGCAGGAGAGATACGCAGTATTTT	CASSDSRRDTQYF
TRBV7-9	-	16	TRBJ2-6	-	TGTGCCAGCAGCCCTGGACCGGGCTCAGGGGCCAACGTCCTGACTTTC	CASSPGPGSGANVLTF
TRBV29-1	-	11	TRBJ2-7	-	TGCAGCGTTGCCAGGGGTCCCGAGCAGTACTTC	CSVARGPEQYF
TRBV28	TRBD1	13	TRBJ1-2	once	TGTGCCAGCAGGGTACAGGGGAACTATGGCTACACCTTC	CASRVQGNYGYTF